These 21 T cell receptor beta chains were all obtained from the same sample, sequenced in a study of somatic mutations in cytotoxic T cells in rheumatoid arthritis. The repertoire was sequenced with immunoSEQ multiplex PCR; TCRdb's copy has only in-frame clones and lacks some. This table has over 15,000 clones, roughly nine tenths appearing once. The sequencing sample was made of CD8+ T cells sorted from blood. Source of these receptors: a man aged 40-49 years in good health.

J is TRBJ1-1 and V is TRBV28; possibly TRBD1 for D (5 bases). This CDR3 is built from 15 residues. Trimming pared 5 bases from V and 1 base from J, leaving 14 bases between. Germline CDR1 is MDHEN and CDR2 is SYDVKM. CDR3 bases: TGTGCCAGCAGTCCGGGACGAATCGGGAACACTGAAGCTTTCTTT. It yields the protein CASSPGRIGNTEAFF.

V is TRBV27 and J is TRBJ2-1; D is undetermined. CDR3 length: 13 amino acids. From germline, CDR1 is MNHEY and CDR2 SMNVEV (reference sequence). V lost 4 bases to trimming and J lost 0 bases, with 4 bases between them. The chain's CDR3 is CASSSYSYNEQFF. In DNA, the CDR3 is TGTGCCAGCAGTTCTTACTCCTACAATGAGCAGTTCTTC.

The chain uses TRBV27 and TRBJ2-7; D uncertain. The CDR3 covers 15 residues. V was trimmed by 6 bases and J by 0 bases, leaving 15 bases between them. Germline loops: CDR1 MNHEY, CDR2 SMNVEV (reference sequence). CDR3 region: CASSPVTASSYEQYF. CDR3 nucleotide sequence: TGTGCCAGCAGCCCCGTCACCGCGAGCTCCTACGAGCAGTACTTC.

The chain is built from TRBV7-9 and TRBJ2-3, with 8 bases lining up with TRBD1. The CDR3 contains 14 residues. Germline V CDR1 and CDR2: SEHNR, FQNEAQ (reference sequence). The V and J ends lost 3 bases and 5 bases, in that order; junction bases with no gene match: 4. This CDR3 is CASSFQGARDTQYF. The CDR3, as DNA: TGTGCCAGCAGCTTCCAGGGGGCAAGAGATACGCAGTATTTT.

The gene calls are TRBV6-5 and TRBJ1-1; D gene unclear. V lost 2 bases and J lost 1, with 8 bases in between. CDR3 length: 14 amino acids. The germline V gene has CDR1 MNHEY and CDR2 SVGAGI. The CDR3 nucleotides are TGTGCCAGCAGTTACGCTCCCGGGAACACTGAAGCTTTCTTT. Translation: CASSYAPGNTEAFF.

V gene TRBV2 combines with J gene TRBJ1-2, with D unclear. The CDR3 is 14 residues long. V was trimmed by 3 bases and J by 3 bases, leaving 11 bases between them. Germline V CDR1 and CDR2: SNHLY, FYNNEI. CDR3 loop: CASSDRPTYYGYTF. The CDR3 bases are TGTGCCAGCAGTGACCGACCCACTTACTATGGCTACACCTTC.

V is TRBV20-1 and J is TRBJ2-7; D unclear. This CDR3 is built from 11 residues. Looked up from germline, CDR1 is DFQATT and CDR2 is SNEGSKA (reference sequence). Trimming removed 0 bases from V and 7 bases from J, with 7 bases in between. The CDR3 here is CSARETVEQYF. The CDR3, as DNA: TGCAGTGCTAGAGAAACGGTTGAGCAGTACTTC.

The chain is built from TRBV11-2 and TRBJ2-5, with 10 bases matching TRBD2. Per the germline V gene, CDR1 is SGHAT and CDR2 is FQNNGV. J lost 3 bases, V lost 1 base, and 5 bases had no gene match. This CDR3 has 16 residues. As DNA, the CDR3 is TGTGCCAGCAGCTTAGTTGCTAGCGGGAGAAAAGAGACCCAGTACTTC. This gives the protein CASSLVASGRKETQYF.

The CDR3 sequence is CASSLSEREYVGGGYEQYF. CDR3 in DNA: TGTGCCAGCAGCTTATCCGAGCGGGAGTACGTGGGTGGGGGCTACGAGCAGTACTTC. The chain links TRBV7-2 to TRBJ2-7, with 8 positions matching TRBD2. V lost 2 bases and J lost 3; bases outside the gene matches: 18. The CDR3 is 19 amino acids. Germline loops: CDR1 SGHTA, CDR2 FQGNSA.

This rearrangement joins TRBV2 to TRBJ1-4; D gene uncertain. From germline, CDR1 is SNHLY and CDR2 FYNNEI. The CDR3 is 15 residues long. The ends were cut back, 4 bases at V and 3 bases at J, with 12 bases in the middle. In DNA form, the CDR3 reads TGTGCCAGCAGTGGAAGATTGGGCTCTAATGAAAAACTGTTTTTT. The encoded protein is CASSGRLGSNEKLFF.

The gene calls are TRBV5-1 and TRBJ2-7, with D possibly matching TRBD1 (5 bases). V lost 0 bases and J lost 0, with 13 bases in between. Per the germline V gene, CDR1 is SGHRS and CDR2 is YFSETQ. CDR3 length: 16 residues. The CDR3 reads CASSLAVSGPSYEQYF. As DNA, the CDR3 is TGCGCCAGCAGCTTGGCGGTCTCAGGGCCCTCCTACGAGCAGTACTTC.

This CDR3 is CASSKTSGSSYEQYF. CDR3 sequence (DNA): TGTGCCAGCAGCAAGACTAGCGGGAGCTCCTACGAGCAGTACTTC. The chain links TRBV9 to TRBJ2-7, with 12 bases lining up with TRBD2. The trim removed 4 bases at V and 0 bases at J, leaving 2 bases unmatched. The CDR3 runs to 15 residues. The V gene's germline CDR1 is SGDLS and CDR2 YYNGEE.

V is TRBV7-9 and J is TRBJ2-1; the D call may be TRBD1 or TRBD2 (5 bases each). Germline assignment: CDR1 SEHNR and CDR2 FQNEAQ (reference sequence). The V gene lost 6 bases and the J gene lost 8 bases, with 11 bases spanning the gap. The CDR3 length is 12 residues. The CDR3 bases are TGTGCCAGCAGACGGGGCGGCGATGAGCAGTTCTTC. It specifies CASRRGGDEQFF.

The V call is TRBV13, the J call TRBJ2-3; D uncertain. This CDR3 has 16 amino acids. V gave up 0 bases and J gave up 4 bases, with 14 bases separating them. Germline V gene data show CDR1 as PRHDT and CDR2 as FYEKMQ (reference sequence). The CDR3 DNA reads TGTGCCAGCAGCTTAGGCCTTTATAGTGTGCCAGATACGCAGTATTTT. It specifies CASSLGLYSVPDTQYF.

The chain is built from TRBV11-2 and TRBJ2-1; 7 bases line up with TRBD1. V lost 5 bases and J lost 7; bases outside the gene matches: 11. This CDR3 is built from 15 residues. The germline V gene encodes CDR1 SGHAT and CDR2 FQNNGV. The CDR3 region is CASSPPQGDENEQFF. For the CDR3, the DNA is TGTGCCAGCAGCCCTCCCCAGGGGGATGAGAATGAGCAGTTCTTC.

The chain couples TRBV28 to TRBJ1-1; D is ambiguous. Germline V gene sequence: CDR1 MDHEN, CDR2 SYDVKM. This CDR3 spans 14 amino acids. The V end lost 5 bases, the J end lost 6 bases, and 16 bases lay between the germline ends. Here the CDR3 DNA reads TGTGCCAGCAGTATCCATCGGGTCGGGCCTGAAGCTTTCTTT. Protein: CASSIHRVGPEAFF.

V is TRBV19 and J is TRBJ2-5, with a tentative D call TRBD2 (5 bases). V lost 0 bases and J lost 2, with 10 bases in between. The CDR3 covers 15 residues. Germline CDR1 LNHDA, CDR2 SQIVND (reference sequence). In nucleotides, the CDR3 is TGTGCCAGTAGTATAGATGGAGCGGAGCAAGAGACCCAGTACTTC. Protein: CASSIDGAEQETQYF.

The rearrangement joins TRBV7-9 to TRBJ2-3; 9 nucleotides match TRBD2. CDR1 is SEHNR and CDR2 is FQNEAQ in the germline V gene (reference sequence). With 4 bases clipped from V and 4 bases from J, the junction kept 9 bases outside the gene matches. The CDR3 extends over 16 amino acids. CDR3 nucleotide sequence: TGTGCCAGCAGCTCCCGAGCGGCGGGAGGGCCAGATACGCAGTATTTT. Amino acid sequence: CASSSRAAGGPDTQYF.

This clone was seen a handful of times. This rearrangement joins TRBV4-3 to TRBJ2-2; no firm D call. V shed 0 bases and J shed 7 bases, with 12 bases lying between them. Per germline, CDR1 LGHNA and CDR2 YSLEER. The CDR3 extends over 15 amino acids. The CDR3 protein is CASSQEALRFGELFF. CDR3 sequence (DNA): TGCGCCAGCAGCCAAGAGGCCCTCAGGTTCGGGGAGCTGTTTTTT.

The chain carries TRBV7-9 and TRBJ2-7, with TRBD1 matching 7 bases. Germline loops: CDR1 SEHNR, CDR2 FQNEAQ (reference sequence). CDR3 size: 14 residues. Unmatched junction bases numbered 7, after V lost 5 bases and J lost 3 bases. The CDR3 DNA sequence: TGTGCCAGCAGCACCCGCCCAGGGGGCTACGAGCAGTACTTC. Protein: CASSTRPGGYEQYF.

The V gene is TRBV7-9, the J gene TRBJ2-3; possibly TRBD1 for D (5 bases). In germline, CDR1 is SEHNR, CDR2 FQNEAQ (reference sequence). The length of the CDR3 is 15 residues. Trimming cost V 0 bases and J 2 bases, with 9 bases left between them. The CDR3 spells CASSLAQGTTDTQYF. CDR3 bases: TGTGCCAGCAGCTTAGCGCAGGGTACCACAGATACGCAGTATTTT.